The source of this TCR beta chain is a study of vaccination effects on CD4 cells after COVID-19. Clones were sequenced by immunoSEQ multiplex PCR, and TCRdb holds only the in-frame ones, with some missing. In the table there are approximately 74,000 clones, about four fifths of which are singletons. As to this clone: The antigen remains unidentified.

Antigen-specific CD4+ T cells were first expanded with viral peptide pools by the ViraFEST assay and only then sequenced. Once cultured for 10 days, the cells underwent separation to obtain CD4+ T cells. Nobody among the vaccine recipients had prior SARS-CoV-2 infection (nucleocapsid antibodies were negative). Fresh IL-2-containing medium replaced half the medium on days 3 and 7. General study points: Clonal contraction was marked in infection- and vaccine-induced clones late after vaccination.

Sequencing used CD4+ T cells from PBMCs cultured with HCoV-NL63 spike peptides, obtained before COVID-19 vaccination. The TCR comes from a human donor who received a COVID-19 vaccine.

The CDR3 sequence is CASSLTRDQPQHF. CDR3 nucleotide sequence: TGTGCCAGCAGCTTGACGAGAGATCAGCCCCAGCATTTT. The rearrangement joins TRBV5-5 to TRBJ1-5; no clear D. Germline V CDR1 and CDR2: SGHKS, YYEKEE (reference sequence). The CDR3 totals 13 residues. Trimming shortened V by 1 base and J by 5 bases, and 7 bases separated the two germline ends. Combining the CDR3 with reference TRBV5-5 and TRBJ1-5 gives the whole variable domain DAGVTQSPTHLIKTRGQQVTLRCSPISGHKSVSWYQQVLGQGPQFIFQYYEKEERGRGNFPDRFSARQFPNYSSELNVNALLLGDSALYLCASSLTRDQPQHFGDGTRLSIL.